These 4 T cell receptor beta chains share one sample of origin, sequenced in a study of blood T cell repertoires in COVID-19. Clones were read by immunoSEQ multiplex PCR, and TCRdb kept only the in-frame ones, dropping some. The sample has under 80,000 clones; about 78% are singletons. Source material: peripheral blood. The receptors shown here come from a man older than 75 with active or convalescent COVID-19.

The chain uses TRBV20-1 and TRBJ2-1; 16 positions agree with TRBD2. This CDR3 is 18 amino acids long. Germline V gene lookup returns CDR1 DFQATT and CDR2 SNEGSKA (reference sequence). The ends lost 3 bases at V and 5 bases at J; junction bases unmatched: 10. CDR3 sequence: CSASQRPGLAGGHNEQFF. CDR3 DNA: TGCAGTGCTAGTCAACGACCGGGACTAGCGGGAGGGCACAATGAGCAGTTCTTC.

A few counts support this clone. This chain's CDR3 is CASSKIQEDPPRNEQFF. In DNA, the CDR3 is TGTGCCAGCAGCAAAATTCAGGAGGACCCTCCGAGGAATGAGCAGTTCTTC. The chain links TRBV21-1 to TRBJ2-1; TRBD2, the D gene given by the table, was not confirmed from the DNA. TRBV21-1 is designated a pseudogene. The CDR3 totals 17 residues.

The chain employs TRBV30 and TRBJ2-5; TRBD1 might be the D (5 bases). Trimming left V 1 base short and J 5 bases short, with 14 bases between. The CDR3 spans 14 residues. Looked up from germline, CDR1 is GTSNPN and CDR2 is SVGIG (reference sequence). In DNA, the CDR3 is TGTGCCTGGAGTGGGGGCGGTGGGTTCGAGACCCAGTACTTC. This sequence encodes CAWSGGGGFETQYF.

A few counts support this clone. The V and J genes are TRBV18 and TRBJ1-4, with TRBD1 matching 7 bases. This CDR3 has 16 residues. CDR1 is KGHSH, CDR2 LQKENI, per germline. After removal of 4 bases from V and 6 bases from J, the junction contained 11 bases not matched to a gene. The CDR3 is CASSLRQGTADEKLFF. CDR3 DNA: TGTGCCAGCTCACTGCGGCAGGGGACAGCCGATGAAAAACTGTTTTTT.